The TCR beta chain described here comes from a study of T cell repertoires in cytomegalovirus infection. TCRdb reprocessed the reads with MiXCR, giving one entry per CDR3 protein. The data hold around 770,000 distinct CDR3 sequences, with 25% to 35% observed a single time. Of note for this clonotype: As yet, its antigen is unknown.

The CDR3 sequence is 16 residues long. Trimming removed 3 bases at V and 3 bases at J, with 12 bases between. J is TRBJ1-6 and V is TRBV12-3 or TRBV12-4, with D tentatively TRBD1 (5 bases). The clonotype was recovered from a human donor in good health (CMV status not recorded). Some clones in this sample may be carry-over from other donors' samples. This specimen was cultured CD8+ T cells from PBMCs, taken from culture after CMV antigen stimulation. DNA for the CDR3: TGTGCCAGCAGTTTCCACCGGGACGGCTATAATTCACCCCTCCACTTT. Residues: CASSFHRDGYNSPLHF.